This TCR beta chain was identified in a study of Ad26.COV2.S vaccination and SARS-CoV-2 variants. Study overall: Ad26.COV2.S shots went into the muscle once or twice, 56 days apart. Whole-study results and caveats: Breadth and depth estimates from TCRs may understate total T cell responses. The placebo group had lower spike-specific TCR breadth than the vaccine recipients did.

The CDR3 is 15 amino acids. V dropped 0 bases and J dropped 3 bases, with 12 bases sitting between them. CDR1 and CDR2 (germline): SGHKS, YYEKEE (reference sequence). About this clone itself: Its antigen remains unidentified.

Treatment specified: around 19 received Ad26.COV2.S at low or high dose, single or two shots; about 5 received placebo; per-sample allocation not given. After the first vaccine or placebo injection, samples were drawn on day 63. An adult donor aged 18-55 years was enrolled in Boston. Profiling relied on immunoSEQ multiplex PCR, and the TCRdb table lists in-frame clones only, not all of them. The sample carries some 340,000 clones, about 86% recorded once. The chain combines TRBV5-5 with TRBJ1-1; D might be TRBD1 (5 bases). The sequence derives from a person aged 18 to 65 who received the Ad26.COV2.S COVID-19 vaccine or a placebo. The sample was peripheral blood, taken in a trial of Ad26.COV2.S vaccine versus placebo. CDR3 nucleotide sequence: TGTGCCAGCAGCTTGGCCATCTCAGGGTACACTGAAGCTTTCTTT. Its translation: CASSLAISGYTEAFF.